This T cell receptor (beta chain) was recovered during a study of blood T cell repertoires in COVID-19. Source study methods: Reference gene primer amplification in the assay estimated nucleated cell counts. Some clones are missing from TCRdb's copy, which holds only in-frame ones; the method was immunoSEQ multiplex PCR. V and J calls and clone size are given by that table; D and trimming were obtained from the DNA. The sample holds 95,000 to 100,000 clones, 85% seen once. This clonotype was obtained from a woman in her 70s with active or convalescent COVID-19. Sample: peripheral blood.

The CDR3 nucleotides read TGTGCCAGCAGCCATTGTTGGACAGGGGGCCATAGTTACAATGAGCAGTTCTTC. It codes for CASSHCWTGGHSYNEQFF. This chain uses TRBV3-1 (or the pseudogene TRBV3-2) with TRBJ2-1; 11 bases fit TRBD1. The CDR3 is 18 amino acids. V gave up 3 bases and J gave up 4 bases; unmatched junction bases: 11. Germline assignment: CDR1 LGHDT and CDR2 YNNKEL (reference sequence).